The rows below give T cell receptor beta chains drawn from one sample of a study of response to subunit inactivated influenza vaccine. TCRdb reprocessed the RT-PCR reads with MiXCR, giving one entry per CDR3 protein. The sample has hundreds of thousands of distinct CDR3 sequences; over 25% are singletons. The source was CD4+ T cells sorted from PBMCs, collected roughly 5 days after vaccination. The receptor set was obtained from a man between 50 and 59 years old who received an inactivated influenza vaccine. CDR3s include the opening cysteine and the closing phenylalanine or tryptophan.

TRBV7-2	TRBJ2-4	CASSQTGRKYIQYF
TRBV12-3/TRBV12-4	TRBJ2-1	CATQVAGGYNEQFF
TRBV29-1	TRBJ2-1	CSAGPGGPLNEQFF
TRBV3-1	TRBJ2-3	CASSHMMGRGTDTQYF
TRBV6-2/TRBV6-3	TRBJ2-7	CASLSGQGPKSSYEQYF
TRBV7-2	TRBJ1-5	CASSANGGLGQPQHF
TRBV11-2	TRBJ1-6	CASSLSISGLDSPLHF
TRBV29-1	TRBJ2-2	CSVTSGSVSTGELFF
TRBV11-3	TRBJ2-2	CASSLDQRAMGELFF
TRBV7-2	TRBJ2-1	CASSPRLAGVNEQFF
TRBV5-1	TRBJ2-5	CASSWMTVQETQYF
TRBV6-2/TRBV6-3	TRBJ2-7	CASSSTTGRYEQYF
TRBV7-2	TRBJ2-5	CASSLAGVAGIPRETQYF
TRBV25-1	TRBJ2-7	CASSESIRSAEQYF
TRBV24-1	TRBJ2-1	CATSREFPYNEQFF
TRBV12-3/TRBV12-4	TRBJ1-4	CASRDGQATNEKLFF
TRBV5-6	TRBJ2-1	CASSLLAGGPRSYNEQFF